This T cell receptor (beta chain) was sequenced during a study of a mutant IDH1 vaccine in newly diagnosed glioma. Study information: With temozolomide cycles, or 4-6 weeks after radiotherapy alone, vaccination was started. Earlier therapy was either radiotherapy, temozolomide, or both, and most got both.

Findings of the study overall: Evidence of vaccine-induced immune responses was documented in approximately 93% of patients.

This clone was seen a few times. Antigen: not known. The CDR3 is 16 amino acids. Trimming removed 4 bases from V and 2 bases from J, with 18 bases in between. Germline assignment: CDR1 SEHNR and CDR2 FQNEAQ (reference sequence). Time point: week 47, end of study. Doses consisted of 300 ug of mutant IDH1 20-mer peptide each, paired with topical imiquimod. Each of the donors came in with new WHO grade 3 or 4 astrocytomas that were IDH1-mutant and ATRX-lost. Produced via immunoSEQ multiplex PCR; TCRdb's table is partial and in-frame only. The sample includes about 50,000 clones, approximately 88% of them seen just once.

The material was PBMCs, obtained from a glioma patient whose treatment included an IDH1 peptide vaccine. This sequence was found in a woman aged 25 to 39 with glioma. Some clones in this sample may be carry-over from other donors' samples. The gene calls are TRBV7-9 and TRBJ2-7; a weak D match, TRBD2 (5 bases). The DNA for the CDR3 is TGTGCCAGCAGCTCTCTAACAACCGGGAACCCCTACGAGCAGTACTTC. Its protein is CASSSLTTGNPYEQYF. Filled out from reference TRBV7-9 and TRBJ2-7, the complete variable domain reads DTGVSQNPRHKITKRGQNVTFRCDPISEHNRLYWYRQTLGQGPEFLTYFQNEAQLEKSRLLSDRFSAERPKGSFSTLEIQRTEQGDSAMYLCASSSLTTGNPYEQYFGPGTRLTVT.